This T cell receptor (beta chain) was sequenced during a study of T cell clonotyping in hematopoietic cell transplantation. The germline V gene has CDR1 LNHDA and CDR2 SQIVND (reference sequence). CDR3 size: 15 residues. Trimming took off 7 bases at V and 4 bases at J, with 19 bases between the two ends. Study outcomes and limitations: After transplant, recipient diversity fell while pathologically expanded clonotypes grew through day 180.

For this clone: Its antigen is not known.

Libraries were prepared by immunoSEQ multiplex PCR; TCRdb keeps only in-frame clonotypes and omits some of them. The sample lists about 3,600 clones, about 70% occurring once. This sequence originates from a male patient aged 35-50 years who had an allogeneic stem cell transplant from an unrelated donor, so the T cells may come from the graft donor. Some clones in this sample may be carry-over from other donors' samples. The starting material was peripheral blood mononuclear cells, obtained 30 days after allogeneic stem cell transplant. V and J are TRBV19 and TRBJ1-2, with D perhaps matching TRBD1 (5 bases). CDR3 sequence reads: CASTTPGAGSYGYTF. The CDR3 coding sequence is TGTGCCAGTACCACGCCCGGGGCGGGATCCTATGGCTACACCTTC.